The 13 T cell receptor beta chains given below trace back to one sample, sequenced in a study. One entry per CDR3 protein results from TCRdb running MiXCR on the RT-PCR reads. There are almost 700,000 distinct CDR3 sequences in the sample; 14% occur only once, and roughly 3.9% lies in the top ten. Sequences were obtained from memory CD4+ T cells from blood. The receptors come from a female donor in good health, serving as a healthy control.

There are a few counts of this clonotype. This sequence joins TRBV6-4 and TRBJ2-3; D is undetermined. This CDR3 is 14 amino acids long. V was cut by 4 bases and J by 1 base, with 9 bases left in between. The V gene's germline CDR1 is MRHNA and CDR2 SNTAGT. The chain's CDR3 is CASSAEFRTDTQYF. CDR3 nucleotide sequence: TGTGCCAGCAGTGCCGAGTTTCGCACAGATACGCAGTATTTT.

This clonotype was observed at least ten times. The gene calls are TRBV20-1 and TRBJ2-3; D might be TRBD1 or TRBD2, each matching 5 bases. The CDR3 spans 13 residues. Trimming left V 8 bases short and J 6 bases short, with 18 bases between. CDR1 is DFQATT, CDR2 SNEGSKA, per germline (reference sequence). The CDR3 coding sequence is TGCAGTTCGTGGGACGTACACCGGGATACGCAGTATTTT. This translates into CSSWDVHRDTQYF.

This clonotype has only a few counts. This chain's CDR3 is CASSSSYNSPLHF. Here the CDR3 DNA reads TGTGCCAGCAGTTCCTCCTATAATTCACCCCTCCACTTT. This chain connects TRBV6-5 to TRBJ1-6; D is unclear. The V and J ends lost 4 bases and 0 bases respectively, with 1 base between them. The CDR3 covers 13 residues. Germline values: CDR1 MNHEY, CDR2 SVGAGI.

This chain links TRBV7-8 with TRBJ1-6; 8 bases agree with TRBD1. Trimming cost V 5 bases and J 8 bases; bases outside gene matches: 8. Germline assignment: CDR1 SGHVS and CDR2 FQNEAQ. CDR3 length: 15 amino acids. The CDR3 coding sequence is TGTGCCAGCAGCCTCTCAGGGGGCTCCTATTCACCCCTCCACTTT. It encodes CASSLSGGSYSPLHF.

This clonotype was observed many times. The chain couples TRBV28 to TRBJ2-1; 10 nucleotides agree with TRBD2. Germline CDR1 and CDR2: MDHEN and SYDVKM. J lost 4 bases, V lost 6 bases, and 9 bases had no gene match. This CDR3 has 16 amino acids. The CDR3 region is CASSPSGSGRYNEQFF. For the CDR3, the DNA is TGTGCCAGCAGCCCCTCGGGTAGCGGGAGGTACAATGAGCAGTTCTTC.

Many counts were recorded for this clonotype. The rearrangement links TRBV5-6 to TRBJ1-5; weak D call: TRBD1 (5 bases). The V gene lost 4 bases and the J gene lost 2 bases, with 13 bases spanning the gap. The germline V gene has CDR1 SGHDT and CDR2 YYEEEE. This CDR3 spans 15 amino acids. Here the CDR3 reads CASSRQTVGNQPQHF. The CDR3 bases are TGTGCCAGCAGCCGCCAGACAGTGGGCAATCAGCCCCAGCATTTT.

V gene TRBV5-1 combines with J gene TRBJ2-1; D ambiguous. Germline V lookup: CDR1 SGHRS, CDR2 YFSETQ. The CDR3 length is 15 residues. V gave up 4 bases and J gave up 5 bases, with 16 bases separating them. CDR3 nucleotide sequence: TGCGCCAGCAGCCCCCTATCCGGCGCTGACAATGAGCAGTTCTTC. Its translation is CASSPLSGADNEQFF.

This clonotype was counted once. The rearrangement links TRBV6-5 to TRBJ2-1, with D perhaps matching TRBD2 (7 bases). The CDR3 contains 16 residues. The V end was cut by 1 base, the J end by 3 bases, with 13 bases between. The germline gives CDR1 MNHEY, CDR2 SVGAGI. CDR3 nucleotide sequence: TGTGCCAGCAGTTACTTTCCGGGGGGCGGCTACAATGAGCAGTTCTTC. It encodes CASSYFPGGGYNEQFF.

There are a few counts of this clonotype. The rearrangement joins TRBV20-1 to TRBJ2-1; maybe TRBD2 (6 bases). CDR1 is DFQATT and CDR2 is SNEGSKA in the germline V gene (reference sequence). This CDR3 contains 11 residues. V dropped 0 bases and J dropped 12 bases, with 9 bases sitting between them. In DNA, the CDR3 is TGCAGTGCTAGAGATGTGGGAGGGCAGTTCTTC. This encodes CSARDVGGQFF.

CDR3 in amino acids: CSATGQGALGTEAFF. For the CDR3, the DNA is TGCAGTGCTACGGGACAGGGGGCGCTTGGCACTGAAGCTTTCTTT. This chain joins TRBV20-1 and TRBJ1-1, with 12 positions matching TRBD1. The V and J ends lost 4 bases and 4 bases, in that order; junction bases with no gene match: 7. CDR3 length: 15 residues. Germline lookup yields CDR1 DFQATT and CDR2 SNEGSKA (reference sequence).

The chain uses TRBV2 and TRBJ2-7; perhaps D is TRBD1 or TRBD2 (5 bases each). CDR3 length: 14 residues. Germline loops: CDR1 SNHLY, CDR2 FYNNEI. V lost 8 bases and J lost 3, with 17 bases in between. CDR3 amino acids: CASRPTGPFYEQYF. The CDR3, as DNA: TGTGCCAGCCGTCCCACGGGGCCATTCTACGAGCAGTACTTC.

The chain is built from TRBV30 and TRBJ2-6; 7 bases line up with TRBD2. The trim removed 3 bases at V and 1 base at J, leaving 0 bases unmatched. Germline V gives CDR1 GTSNPN, CDR2 SVGIG (reference sequence). This CDR3 has 14 residues. The chain's CDR3 is CAWRRGSGANVLTF. For the CDR3, the DNA is TGTGCCTGGAGGCGGGGGTCTGGGGCCAACGTCCTGACTTTC.

This clonotype was seen only a few times. The chain employs TRBV20-1 and TRBJ2-1; 11 bases are shared with TRBD2. In germline, CDR1 is DFQATT, CDR2 SNEGSKA (reference sequence). Trimming at V came to 5 bases and at J to 7 bases, leaving 7 bases not matched to a gene. The CDR3 consists of 14 residues. The CDR3 loop reads CSAFSGGAGNEQFF. DNA of the CDR3: TGCAGTGCTTTTAGCGGGGGGGCCGGTAATGAGCAGTTCTTC.